These T cell receptor beta chains were read from a single sample in a study of blood T cell repertoires in COVID-19. Sequencing used immunoSEQ multiplex PCR; TCRdb keeps in-frame clones, though not all of them. The sample includes over 150,000 clones, around 90% of them seen just once. The material sequenced was peripheral blood. Every receptor here comes from a man in his fifties or sixties with COVID-19, enrolled during active disease. The CDR3 runs from the conserved cysteine through the conserved F or W. A D gene is named only where the DNA matches it firmly. Clone size is stated in some rows and not others, as once, few, many or a class when expanded.

clone_size j_call d_call v_call cdr3_aa cdr3_nt
once TRBJ1-1 . TRBV24-1 CATSDFQGTEAFF TGTGCCACCAGTGATTTTCAGGGCACTGAAGCTTTCTTT
. TRBJ1-1 TRBD1 TRBV5-4 CASSVGQGASGAFF TGTGCCAGCAGCGTGGGACAGGGGGCCTCGGGGGCTTTCTTT
. TRBJ1-2 . TRBV6-2/TRBV6-3 CASSSWDNLNYGYTF TGTGCCAGCAGTTCATGGGACAACCTTAACTATGGCTACACCTTC
. TRBJ2-3 . TRBV28 CASIGGTSLDTQYF TGTGCCAGCATCGGCGGGACTTCGCTGGATACGCAGTATTTT
. TRBJ1-3 . TRBV25-1 CASSELRSSGNTIYF TGTGCCAGCAGTGAATTACGGAGCTCTGGAAACACCATATATTTT
. TRBJ1-2 TRBD1 TRBV28 CASTGTGTGSVDYGYTF TGTGCCAGCACCGGAACCGGGACAGGCTCCGTGGACTATGGCTACACCTTC
. TRBJ1-2 . TRBV10-3 CAISVNSGGGYTF TGTGCCATCAGTGTAAATTCAGGAGGAGGCTACACCTTC
few TRBJ1-1 . TRBV29-1 CSGLGGEAFF TGCAGTGGTTTGGGAGGTGAAGCTTTCTTT
few TRBJ1-5 . TRBV7-3 CASSRGSNQPQHF TGTGCCAGCAGCCGGGGAAGCAATCAGCCCCAGCATTTT
. TRBJ2-5 TRBD2 TRBV5-4 CASSFGTTETQYF TGTGCCAGCAGCTTCGGGACTACAGAGACCCAGTACTTC
. TRBJ1-6 . TRBV27 CASSSTPPGSPLHF TGTGCCAGCAGTTCCACTCCCCCTGGTTCACCCCTCCACTTT
. TRBJ1-1 . TRBV11-2 CASSLDRRGSAFF TGTGCCAGCAGCTTAGATCGGAGGGGAAGCGCTTTCTTT
. TRBJ2-3 TRBD1 TRBV9 CASSPKTGTDTQYF TGTGCCAGCAGTCCAAAGACAGGGACAGATACGCAGTATTTT
. TRBJ2-3 TRBD2 TRBV7-3 CASSLSGTSGTDTQYF TGTGCCAGCAGCTTAAGTGGGACTAGCGGGACAGATACGCAGTATTTT
. TRBJ2-7 TRBD1 TRBV6-6 CASSYGTGGTYEQYF TGTGCCAGCAGTTACGGGACAGGGGGCACCTACGAGCAGTACTTC
. TRBJ1-1 . TRBV2 CASSEALGGTEAFF TGTGCCAGCAGTGAAGCGCTGGGGGGGACTGAAGCTTTCTTT
. TRBJ2-1 . TRBV7-7 CASSSSPWASYNEQFF TGTGCTAGCAGCTCATCGCCGTGGGCGTCCTACAATGAGCAGTTCTTC
. TRBJ1-5 TRBD1 TRBV19 CASRETGGSNQPQHF TGTGCCAGTAGGGAGACAGGGGGGAGCAATCAGCCCCAGCATTTT
. TRBJ2-5 . TRBV6-6 CASSSGPTEGGETQYF TGTGCCAGCAGTTCCGGGCCAACGGAAGGGGGAGAGACCCAGTACTTC
. TRBJ1-3 TRBD1 TRBV7-9 CASSLVGGASGNTIYF TGTGCCAGCAGCTTAGTAGGGGGCGCGTCTGGAAACACCATATATTTT
. TRBJ2-2 TRBD2 TRBV11-3 CASSTGGGLAGVIGELFF TGTGCCAGCAGCACCGGGGGGGGTCTAGCGGGAGTAATCGGGGAGCTGTTTTTT
. TRBJ1-2 . TRBV15 CATSNGIYGYTF TGTGCCACCAGCAACGGGATTTATGGCTACACCTTC
. TRBJ2-5 . TRBV5-1 CASSLVAGSGETQYF TGCGCCAGCAGCTTGGTTGCGGGCAGTGGAGAGACCCAGTACTTC
. TRBJ1-1 . TRBV3-1/TRBV3-2 CASSPFGLGGEAFF TGTGCCAGCAGCCCGTTTGGGCTAGGGGGTGAAGCTTTCTTT
. TRBJ1-1 TRBD1 TRBV7-2 CASSYGTGNTEAFF TGTGCCAGCAGCTACGGGACAGGTAACACTGAAGCTTTCTTT
. TRBJ2-1 TRBD2 TRBV6-5 CASIASANSGVGKFF TGTGCCAGCATAGCGTCCGCAAATAGCGGGGTAGGGAAGTTCTTC
. TRBJ1-4 . TRBV28 CASKRGGPATNEKLFF TGTGCCAGCAAAAGGGGTGGACCTGCAACTAATGAAAAACTGTTTTTT
. TRBJ1-5 . TRBV6-5 CASSPSRNQPQHF TGTGCCAGCAGTCCGAGTCGGAATCAGCCCCAGCATTTT
. TRBJ1-2 TRBD1 TRBV18 CASSPGQGARYGYTF TGTGCCAGCTCACCGGGACAGGGGGCGAGATATGGCTACACCTTC
. TRBJ1-2 . TRBV10-3 CAISELQGNYGYTF TGTGCCATCAGTGAGTTACAGGGAAACTATGGCTACACCTTC
. TRBJ2-3 TRBD2 TRBV7-3 CASSPTSVTDTQYF TGTGCCAGCAGCCCGACTAGCGTAACAGATACGCAGTATTTT
. TRBJ2-7 TRBD1 TRBV30 CAWSRSGTEIYEQYF TGTGCCTGGAGTAGATCCGGGACAGAAATCTACGAGCAGTACTTC
. TRBJ2-5 . TRBV18 CASSPPGLETQYF TGTGCCAGCTCACCACCGGGCCTGGAGACCCAGTACTTC
few TRBJ1-1 TRBD1 TRBV29-1 CSTAQGVMNTEAFF TGCAGCACTGCACAGGGGGTAATGAACACTGAAGCTTTCTTT
. TRBJ2-1 TRBD1 TRBV19 CASSRGQGGYNEQFF TGTGCCAGTAGTAGGGGACAGGGGGGCTACAATGAGCAGTTCTTC
. TRBJ2-3 TRBD1 TRBV7-3 CASSPTGQGFTSTDTQYF TGTGCCAGCAGCCCGACGGGACAGGGGTTTACTAGCACAGATACGCAGTATTTT
. TRBJ1-5 . TRBV12-3/TRBV12-4 CASRRNNQPQHF TGTGCCAGCAGACGCAACAACCAGCCCCAGCATTTT
. TRBJ2-6 TRBD1 TRBV7-2 CASSVRTGTGANVLTF TGTGCCAGCAGCGTAAGGACAGGGACTGGGGCCAACGTCCTGACTTTC
. TRBJ1-1 TRBD1 TRBV18 CASSPGQGHTEAFF TGTGCCAGCTCACCGGGACAGGGCCACACTGAAGCTTTCTTT
. TRBJ1-5 . TRBV6-5 CASTTGQLNQPQHF TGTGCCAGCACCACAGGACAGCTCAATCAGCCCCAGCATTTT
few TRBJ2-3 TRBD1 TRBV28 CASSLGGNRGDTQYF TGTGCCAGCAGTTTGGGCGGCAACAGGGGTGATACGCAGTATTTT
. TRBJ2-3 . TRBV24-1 CATSKTGGTDTQYF TGTGCCACCTCAAAGACGGGAGGCACAGATACGCAGTATTTT
. TRBJ1-5 TRBD1 TRBV2 CASSGTGVSNQPQHF TGTGCCAGCAGTGGTACAGGGGTTAGCAATCAGCCCCAGCATTTT
. TRBJ2-5 TRBD2 TRBV6-1 CASSELLAGPQETQYF TGTGCCAGCAGTGAACTGCTAGCGGGGCCTCAAGAGACCCAGTACTTC
. TRBJ1-2 . TRBV6-5 CASSYGTSGGYTF TGTGCCAGCAGTTACGGGACATCTGGGGGCTACACCTTC
few TRBJ1-1 . TRBV11-3 CASSLGQTVINTEAFF TGTGCCAGCAGCTTAGGTCAAACGGTGATTAACACTGAAGCTTTCTTT
. TRBJ2-2 . TRBV11-2 CASSLIQNTGELFF TGTGCCAGCAGCTTAATCCAGAACACCGGGGAGCTGTTTTTT
. TRBJ2-1 . TRBV7-2 CASSLSRDNEQFF TGTGCCAGCAGCTTAAGCCGGGATAATGAGCAGTTCTTC